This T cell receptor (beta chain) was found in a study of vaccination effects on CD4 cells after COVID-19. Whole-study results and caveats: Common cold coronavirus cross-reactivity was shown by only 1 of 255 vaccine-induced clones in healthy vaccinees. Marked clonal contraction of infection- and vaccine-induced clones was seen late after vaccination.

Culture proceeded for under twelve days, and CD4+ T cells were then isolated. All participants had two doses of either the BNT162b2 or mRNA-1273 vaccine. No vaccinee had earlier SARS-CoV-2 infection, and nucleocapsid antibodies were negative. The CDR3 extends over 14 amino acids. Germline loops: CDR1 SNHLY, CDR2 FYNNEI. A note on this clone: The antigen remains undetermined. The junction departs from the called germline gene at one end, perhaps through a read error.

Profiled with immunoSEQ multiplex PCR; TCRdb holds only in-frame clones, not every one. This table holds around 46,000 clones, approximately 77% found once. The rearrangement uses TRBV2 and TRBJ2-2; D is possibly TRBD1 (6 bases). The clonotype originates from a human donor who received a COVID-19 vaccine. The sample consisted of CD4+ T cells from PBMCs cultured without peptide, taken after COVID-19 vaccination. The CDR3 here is CASSEQGNAGELFF. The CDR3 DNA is TGTGCCAGCAGTGAACAGGGGAACGCCGGGGAGCTGTTTTTT.